This TCR beta chain was obtained from a study of T cell repertoires in cytomegalovirus infection (dated by TCRdb to about 2019). At the level of the whole study: The HLA type of each donor mattered for the analysis, because public TCR beta signatures pointed to carriage of CMV infection along with the matching HLA type. Here is what the overall study found, with its caveats: The ex vivo response was dominated by HLA-C-restricted CMV-specific TCR beta clonotypes, which also provided the single most frequent clonotype in two of eight donors. In both this cohort and an independent cohort of a few hundred donors, the cumulative frequency of public TCR beta family members distinguished carriers of CMV infection plus the relevant HLA type.

CDR1 and CDR2, looked up from the germline V gene, are SGHAT and FQNNGV. The CDR3 goes from the cysteine to the phenylalanine over 12 residues. The CDR3 DNA has 36 bases and is translated from base 1. On this clonotype itself: The antigen this receptor binds is unknown. Mismatch with germline at one junction end may stem from a read error.

This sample was sequenced with an Illumina HiSeq 1500. TCRdb reworked the public reads: Q25 trimming with fastp, MiXCR clone assembly, productive beta chains retained. Each entry is one CDR3 protein sequence, shown with its most common DNA and genes. The sample data list 150,000 or so distinct CDR3 sequences, and about a quarter of these were observed just once. About a tenth of the sample is taken by the ten largest. Sample: PBMCs. The sequence links TRBV11-2 to TRBJ2-3, with the identity of the D gene unclear. The source is a human donor in good health (CMV status not recorded). Some clones in this sample may be carry-over from other donors' samples. The CDR3 amino acid sequence is: CASRLDGYTQYF. The nucleotide sequence reads as follows: TGTGCCAGCCGCTTAGACGGTTATACGCAGTATTTT.